This T cell receptor beta chain was identified during a study of blood T cell repertoires in COVID-19. Study-level background: Whether acute or convalescent, the COVID-19 samples came from the United States, Italy and Spain. The analysed material was cDNA or gDNA that came from T cells, B-cell-depleted T cells, or PBMCs.

Authors' analysis steps: Estimation of nucleated cell counts was performed using reference gene primer amplification. Method: immunoSEQ multiplex PCR; TCRdb's copy keeps in-frame clones and lacks some. That table gives V, J and clone size, and the DNA gave D and trimming. The sample has about 200,000 clones, about 86% seen once; the top ten hold 0.7% to 0.95%. J lost 6 bases, V lost 6 bases, and 8 bases had no gene match. Germline V CDR1 and CDR2: LGHDT, YNNKEL (reference sequence). The CDR3 runs to 15 residues. The receptor was derived from a woman aged 70-85 years with acute or convalescent COVID-19. This chain joins TRBV3-1 (or the pseudogene TRBV3-2) and TRBJ2-1, with 10 nucleotides matching TRBD2. Sequencing was performed on peripheral blood. CDR3 sequence reads: CASSFTSGMVNEQFF. The DNA for the CDR3 is TGTGCCAGCAGTTTTACTAGCGGGATGGTCAATGAGCAGTTCTTC.